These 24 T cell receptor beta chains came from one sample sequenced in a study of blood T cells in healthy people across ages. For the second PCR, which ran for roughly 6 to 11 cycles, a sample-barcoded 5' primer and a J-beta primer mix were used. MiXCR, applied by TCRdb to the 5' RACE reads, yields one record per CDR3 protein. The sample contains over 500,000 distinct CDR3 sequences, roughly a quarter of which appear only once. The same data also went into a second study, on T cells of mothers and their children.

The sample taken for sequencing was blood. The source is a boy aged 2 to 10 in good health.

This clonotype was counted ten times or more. Written as DNA, the CDR3 is TGTGCCAGCAGTGAAATCGGCGGAATACTAGCCAAAAACATTCAGTACTTC. Residues: CASSEIGGILAKNIQYF. This chain joins TRBV2 and TRBJ2-4; D is ambiguous. CDR3 length: 17 residues. The V end lost 2 bases, the J end lost 0 bases, and 14 bases lay between the germline ends. Germline V CDR1 and CDR2: SNHLY, FYNNEI.

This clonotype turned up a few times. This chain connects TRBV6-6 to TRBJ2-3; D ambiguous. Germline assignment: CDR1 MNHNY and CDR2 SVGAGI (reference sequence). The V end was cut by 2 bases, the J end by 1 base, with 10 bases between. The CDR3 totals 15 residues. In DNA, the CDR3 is TGTGCCAGCAGTTACCCGGGCTCCCGCACAGATACGCAGTATTTT. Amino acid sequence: CASSYPGSRTDTQYF.

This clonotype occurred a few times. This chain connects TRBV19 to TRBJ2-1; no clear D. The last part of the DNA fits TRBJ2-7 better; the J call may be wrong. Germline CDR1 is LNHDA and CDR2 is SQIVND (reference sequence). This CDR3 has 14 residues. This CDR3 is CASSDGRNSYEQYF. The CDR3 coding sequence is TGTGCCAGTAGTGACGGAAGAAACTCCTACGAGCAGTACTTC.

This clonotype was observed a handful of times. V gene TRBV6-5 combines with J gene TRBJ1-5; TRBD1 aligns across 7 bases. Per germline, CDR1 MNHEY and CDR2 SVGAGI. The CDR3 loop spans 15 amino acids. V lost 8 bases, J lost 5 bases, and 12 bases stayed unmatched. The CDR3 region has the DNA TGTGCCAGCTCCCCCGGGGGCAGGGGGTATCAGCCCCAGCATTTT. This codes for CASSPGGRGYQPQHF.

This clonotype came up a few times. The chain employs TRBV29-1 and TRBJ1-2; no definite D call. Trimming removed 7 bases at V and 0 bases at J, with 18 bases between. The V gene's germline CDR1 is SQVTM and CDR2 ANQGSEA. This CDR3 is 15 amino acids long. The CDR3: CSAETADRANYGYTF. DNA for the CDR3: TGCAGCGCAGAAACCGCGGACCGCGCTAACTATGGCTACACCTTC.

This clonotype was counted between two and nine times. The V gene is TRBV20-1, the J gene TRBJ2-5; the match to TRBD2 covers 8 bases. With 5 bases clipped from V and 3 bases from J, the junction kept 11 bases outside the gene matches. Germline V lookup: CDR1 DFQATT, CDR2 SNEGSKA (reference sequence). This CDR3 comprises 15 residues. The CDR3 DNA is TGCAGTGCTTTTCGAGCGGGAGAGGTGGAAGAGACCCAGTACTTC. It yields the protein CSAFRAGEVEETQYF.

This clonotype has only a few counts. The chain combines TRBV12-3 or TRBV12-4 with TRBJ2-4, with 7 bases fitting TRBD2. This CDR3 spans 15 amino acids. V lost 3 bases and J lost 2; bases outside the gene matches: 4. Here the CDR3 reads CASSFREGSKNIQYF. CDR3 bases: TGTGCCAGCAGTTTCAGGGAGGGCTCCAAAAACATTCAGTACTTC.

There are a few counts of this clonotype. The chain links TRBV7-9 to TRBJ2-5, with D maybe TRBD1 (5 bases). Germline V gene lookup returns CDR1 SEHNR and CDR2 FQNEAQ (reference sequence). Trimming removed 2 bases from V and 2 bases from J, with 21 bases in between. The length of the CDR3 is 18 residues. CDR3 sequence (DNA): TGTGCCAGCAGCTTACGCACGTTAAGGGGCCGTCCACAAGAGACCCAGTACTTC. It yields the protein CASSLRTLRGRPQETQYF.

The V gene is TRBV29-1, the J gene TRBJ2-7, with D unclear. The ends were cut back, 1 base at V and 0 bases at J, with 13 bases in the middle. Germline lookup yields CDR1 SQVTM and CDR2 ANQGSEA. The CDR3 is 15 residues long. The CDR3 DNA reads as TGCAGCGTTGAAGGTGGCCGTCGGAACTCCTACGAGCAGTACTTC. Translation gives CSVEGGRRNSYEQYF.

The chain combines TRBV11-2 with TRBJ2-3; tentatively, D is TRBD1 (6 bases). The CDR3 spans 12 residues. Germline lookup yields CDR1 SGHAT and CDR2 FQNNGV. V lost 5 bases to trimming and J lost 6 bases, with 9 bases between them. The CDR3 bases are TGTGCCAGCAGCCGTACAGGGGATACGCAGTATTTT. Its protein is CASSRTGDTQYF.

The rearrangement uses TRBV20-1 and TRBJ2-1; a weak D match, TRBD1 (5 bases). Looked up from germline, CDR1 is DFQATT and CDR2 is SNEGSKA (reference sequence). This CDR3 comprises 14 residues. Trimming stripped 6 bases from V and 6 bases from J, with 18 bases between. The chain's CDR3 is CSAPTSGHGNEQFF. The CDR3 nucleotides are TGCAGTGCCCCTACTTCAGGGCATGGCAATGAGCAGTTCTTC.

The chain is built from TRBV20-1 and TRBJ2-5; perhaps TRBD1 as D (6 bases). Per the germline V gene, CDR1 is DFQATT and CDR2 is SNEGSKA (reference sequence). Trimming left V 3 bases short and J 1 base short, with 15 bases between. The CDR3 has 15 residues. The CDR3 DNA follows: TGCAGTGCTAGGGCCTACAGGGATATCCAAGAGACCCAGTACTTC. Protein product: CSARAYRDIQETQYF.

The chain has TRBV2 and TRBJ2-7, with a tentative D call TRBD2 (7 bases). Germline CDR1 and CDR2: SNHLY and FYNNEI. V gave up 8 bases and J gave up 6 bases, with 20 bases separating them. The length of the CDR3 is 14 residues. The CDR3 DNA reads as TGTGCCAGCTGCCCGTCGGGGGGCAGTCGCGAGCAGTACTTC. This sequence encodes CASCPSGGSREQYF.

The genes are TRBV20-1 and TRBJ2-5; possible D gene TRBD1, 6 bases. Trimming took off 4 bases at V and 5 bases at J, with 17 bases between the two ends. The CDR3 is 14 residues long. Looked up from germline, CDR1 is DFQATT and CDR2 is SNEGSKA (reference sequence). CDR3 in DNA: TGCAGTGCTACTCCCTCGGGGACACGGGAGACCCAGTACTTC. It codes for CSATPSGTRETQYF.

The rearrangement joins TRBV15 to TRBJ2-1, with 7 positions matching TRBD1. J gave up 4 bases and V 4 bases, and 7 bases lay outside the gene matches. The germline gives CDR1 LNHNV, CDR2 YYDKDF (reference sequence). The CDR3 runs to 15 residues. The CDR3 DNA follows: TGTGCCACCAGCACTTCTGGGACAGCATACAATGAGCAGTTCTTC. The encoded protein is CATSTSGTAYNEQFF. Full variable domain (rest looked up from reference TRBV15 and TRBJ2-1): DAMVIQNPRYQVTQFGKPVTLSCSQTLNHNVMYWYQQKSSQAPKLLFHYYDKDFNNEADTPDNFQSRRPNTSFCFLDIRSPGLGDTAMYLCATSTSGTAYNEQFFGPGTRLTVL.

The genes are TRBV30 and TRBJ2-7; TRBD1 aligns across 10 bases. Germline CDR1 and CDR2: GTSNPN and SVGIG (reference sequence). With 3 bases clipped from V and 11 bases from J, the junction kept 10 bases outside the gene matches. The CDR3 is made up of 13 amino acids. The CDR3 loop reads CAWSTFAGTGEYF. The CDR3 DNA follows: TGTGCCTGGAGCACATTCGCCGGGACAGGGGAGTACTTC.

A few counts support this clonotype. This CDR3 is CASSPQKGRDYGYTF. For the CDR3, the DNA is TGCGCCAGCAGCCCCCAGAAGGGGAGGGACTATGGCTACACCTTC. The rearrangement uses TRBV4-1 and TRBJ1-2, with D perhaps TRBD1 (5 bases). Trimming removed 4 bases from V and 3 bases from J, with 15 bases in between. CDR3 length: 15 amino acids. The germline gives CDR1 MGHRA, CDR2 YSYEKL.

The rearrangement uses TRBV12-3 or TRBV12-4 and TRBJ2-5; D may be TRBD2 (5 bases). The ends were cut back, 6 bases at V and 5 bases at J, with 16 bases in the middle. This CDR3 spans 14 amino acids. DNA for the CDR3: TGTGCCAGCAGCCCTAAGGGAGTTCGGGAGACCCAGTACTTC. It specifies CASSPKGVRETQYF.

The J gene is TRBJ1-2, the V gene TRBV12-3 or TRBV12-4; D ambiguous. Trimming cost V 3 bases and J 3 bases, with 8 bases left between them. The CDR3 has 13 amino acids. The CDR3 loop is CASSLVADYGYTF. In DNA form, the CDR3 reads TGTGCCAGCAGTTTGGTGGCAGACTATGGCTACACCTTC.

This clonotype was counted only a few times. The CDR3 region has the DNA TGCAGTGCTAGAGATGGCCTAGCGGGAGGAGGTGGCGGGGAGCTGTTTTTT. Amino acid sequence: CSARDGLAGGGGGELFF. This rearrangement joins TRBV20-1 to TRBJ2-2; 11 bases match TRBD2. This CDR3 spans 17 amino acids. Germline lookup yields CDR1 DFQATT and CDR2 SNEGSKA (reference sequence). V shed 0 bases, J shed 7 bases, and the junction held 10 bases outside the gene matches.

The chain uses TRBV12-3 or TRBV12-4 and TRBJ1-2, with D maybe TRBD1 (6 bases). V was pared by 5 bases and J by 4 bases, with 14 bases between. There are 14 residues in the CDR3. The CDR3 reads CASSPRGGPYGYTF. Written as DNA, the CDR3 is TGTGCCAGCAGTCCCCGCGGGGGGCCCTATGGCTACACCTTC.

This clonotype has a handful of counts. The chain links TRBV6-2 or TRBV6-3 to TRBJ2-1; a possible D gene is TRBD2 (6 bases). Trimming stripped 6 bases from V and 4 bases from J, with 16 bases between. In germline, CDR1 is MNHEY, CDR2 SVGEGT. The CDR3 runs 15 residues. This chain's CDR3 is CASSRLTEGYNEQFF. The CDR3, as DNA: TGTGCCAGCAGCCGCCTAACGGAGGGGTACAATGAGCAGTTCTTC.

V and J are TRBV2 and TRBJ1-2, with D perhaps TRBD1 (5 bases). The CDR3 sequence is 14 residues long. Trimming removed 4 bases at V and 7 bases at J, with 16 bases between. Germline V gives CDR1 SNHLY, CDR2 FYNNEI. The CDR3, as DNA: TGTGCCAGCAGTGTAGACAGTCTTAAGGGTGGCTACACCTTC. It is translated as CASSVDSLKGGYTF.

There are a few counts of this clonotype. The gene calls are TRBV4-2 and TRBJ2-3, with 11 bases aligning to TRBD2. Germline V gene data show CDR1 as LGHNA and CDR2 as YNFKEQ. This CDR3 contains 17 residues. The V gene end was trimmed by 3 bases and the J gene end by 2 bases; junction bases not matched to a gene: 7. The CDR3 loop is CASSHLLAGGNTDTQYF. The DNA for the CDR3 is TGTGCCAGCAGCCATCTATTAGCGGGAGGGAACACAGATACGCAGTATTTT.